Listed below are T cell receptor beta chains from one sample, sequenced in a study of beta chain features in type 1 diabetes. Assay used: immunoSEQ multiplex PCR; TCRdb lists only in-frame clones, some missing. The table has around 650,000 clones, roughly an eighth seen once; the top ten hold more than 0.1%. Specimen: naive CD4+ T cells from blood. The receptors here all came from a man younger than 45 with type 1 diabetes. Both conserved end residues are part of each CDR3. Each record gives: CDR3 DNA, CDR3 protein, V gene, clone size, J gene, D gene, CDR3 length. A D gene is named only where the DNA matches it firmly. Expanded clones get a size class; other rows say once, few or many, or leave the size out.

cdr3_nt: TGTGCCACCCTAGGGGAGACCCAGTACTTC
cdr3_aa: CATLGETQYF
v_call: TRBV28
clone_size: few
j_call: TRBJ2-5
d_call: NA
cdr3_length: 10

cdr3_nt: TGTGCCACCAGCCGCGGAGATAGCAGCAATCAGCCCCAGCATTTT
cdr3_aa: CATSRGDSSNQPQHF
v_call: TRBV15
clone_size: NA
j_call: TRBJ1-5
d_call: NA
cdr3_length: 15

cdr3_nt: TGTGCCAGCAGCTTAGTTGGACAGAACACAGATACGCAGTATTTT
cdr3_aa: CASSLVGQNTDTQYF
v_call: TRBV7-2
clone_size: few
j_call: TRBJ2-3
d_call: NA
cdr3_length: 15

cdr3_nt: TGTGCCAGCAGCCCTTCTCGGACAGGAAGAGGGGGAGATACGCAGTATTTT
cdr3_aa: CASSPSRTGRGGDTQYF
v_call: TRBV7-9
clone_size: NA
j_call: TRBJ2-3
d_call: TRBD1
cdr3_length: 17

cdr3_nt: TGTGCCAGCAGCCCCAACTTGGGGAACACTGAAGCTTTCTTT
cdr3_aa: CASSPNLGNTEAFF
v_call: TRBV4-2
clone_size: NA
j_call: TRBJ1-1
d_call: NA
cdr3_length: 14

cdr3_nt: TGTGCCAGCAGCCCGGACGGCTCGGGAGAGCAGTACTTC
cdr3_aa: CASSPDGSGEQYF
v_call: TRBV2
clone_size: few
j_call: TRBJ2-7
d_call: NA
cdr3_length: 13

cdr3_nt: TGTGCCAGCAGCTTGTCCGGGCCAGGAGCGTACTTC
cdr3_aa: CASSLSGPGAYF
v_call: TRBV7-9
clone_size: NA
j_call: TRBJ2-5
d_call: NA
cdr3_length: 12

cdr3_nt: TGTGCCAGCAGCCAACGTGGACAGACCCGGGTGAACACCGGGGAGCTGTTTTTT
cdr3_aa: CASSQRGQTRVNTGELFF
v_call: TRBV7-2
clone_size: NA
j_call: TRBJ2-2
d_call: NA
cdr3_length: 18

cdr3_nt: TGCGCCAGCAGCCAAGTCGCGGGGTTGGGCGAGCAGTACTTC
cdr3_aa: CASSQVAGLGEQYF
v_call: TRBV4-1
clone_size: few
j_call: TRBJ2-7
d_call: NA
cdr3_length: 14

cdr3_nt: TGTGCCAGCATTAGCGGGGGGGCCGGGGAGACCCAGTACTTC
cdr3_aa: CASISGGAGETQYF
v_call: TRBV6-1
clone_size: few
j_call: TRBJ2-5
d_call: TRBD2
cdr3_length: 14

cdr3_nt: TGTGCCAGCAGCTTATTTGGCGGACCAGCAACTAATGAAAAACTGTTTTTT
cdr3_aa: CASSLFGGPATNEKLFF
v_call: TRBV7-9
clone_size: few
j_call: TRBJ1-4
d_call: NA
cdr3_length: 17

cdr3_nt: TGTGCCAGCAGCCGATATAACATCGACAATGAGCAGTTCTTC
cdr3_aa: CASSRYNIDNEQFF
v_call: TRBV11-2
clone_size: NA
j_call: TRBJ2-1
d_call: NA
cdr3_length: 14

cdr3_nt: TGCGCCAGCAGCTCCCGGGACAGGGAGGTAGATACGCAGTATTTT
cdr3_aa: CASSSRDREVDTQYF
v_call: TRBV4-3
clone_size: NA
j_call: TRBJ2-3
d_call: TRBD1
cdr3_length: 15

cdr3_nt: TGTGCCAGCAGACCCGGGCCAAGCCAAGAGACCCAGTACTTC
cdr3_aa: CASRPGPSQETQYF
v_call: TRBV7-2
clone_size: few
j_call: TRBJ2-5
d_call: NA
cdr3_length: 14

cdr3_nt: TGTGCCAGCAGCTTCCAGGGGGGAAACTATGGCTACACCTTC
cdr3_aa: CASSFQGGNYGYTF
v_call: TRBV11-2
clone_size: few
j_call: TRBJ1-2
d_call: TRBD1
cdr3_length: 14

cdr3_nt: TGTGCCAGCAGCGTAAGTCACGGGAGCTCTGGAAACACCATATATTTT
cdr3_aa: CASSVSHGSSGNTIYF
v_call: TRBV9
clone_size: few
j_call: TRBJ1-3
d_call: NA
cdr3_length: 16

cdr3_nt: TGTGCCAGCAGTGAATTGGCTGGGAACGAGCAGTACTTC
cdr3_aa: CASSELAGNEQYF
v_call: TRBV25-1
clone_size: NA
j_call: TRBJ2-7
d_call: NA
cdr3_length: 13

cdr3_nt: TGTGCCAGCAGTTTAGCGACTGGGGCCAACGTCCTGACTTTC
cdr3_aa: CASSLATGANVLTF
v_call: TRBV28
clone_size: NA
j_call: TRBJ2-6
d_call: NA
cdr3_length: 14

cdr3_nt: TGTGCCAGCAGCGGGGGACTAGCCGAAGAGACCCAGTACTTC
cdr3_aa: CASSGGLAEETQYF
v_call: TRBV7-7
clone_size: NA
j_call: TRBJ2-5
d_call: TRBD2
cdr3_length: 14

cdr3_nt: TGTGCCAGCAGCTTAACGAGTGCAGAGACCCAGTACTTC
cdr3_aa: CASSLTSAETQYF
v_call: TRBV7-3
clone_size: NA
j_call: TRBJ2-5
d_call: NA
cdr3_length: 13

cdr3_nt: TGTGCCAGCAGCTTAGAAGGCGGCAGGGTGAACACTGAAGCTTTCTTT
cdr3_aa: CASSLEGGRVNTEAFF
v_call: TRBV7-8
clone_size: few
j_call: TRBJ1-1
d_call: NA
cdr3_length: 16

cdr3_nt: TGTGCCTGGAGTGCCCAACAGGGAGGTAATCAGCCCCAGCATTTT
cdr3_aa: CAWSAQQGGNQPQHF
v_call: TRBV30
clone_size: NA
j_call: TRBJ1-5
d_call: NA
cdr3_length: 15

cdr3_nt: TGTGCCAGCAGCGTCGGGGACGCCCGGGAGCTGTTTTTT
cdr3_aa: CASSVGDARELFF
v_call: TRBV9
clone_size: few
j_call: TRBJ2-2
d_call: NA
cdr3_length: 13

cdr3_nt: TGTGCCAGCAGCGTAGACGCGGGGACCACAGATACGCAGTATTTT
cdr3_aa: CASSVDAGTTDTQYF
v_call: TRBV9
clone_size: NA
j_call: TRBJ2-3
d_call: NA
cdr3_length: 15

cdr3_nt: TGTGCCAGCAGCTTGTTTGGGAATGGTCGATTCACTGAAGCTTTCTTT
cdr3_aa: CASSLFGNGRFTEAFF
v_call: TRBV5-6
clone_size: NA
j_call: TRBJ1-1
d_call: NA
cdr3_length: 16

cdr3_nt: TGTGCCAGCAGTTACGGACCAGATACGCAGTATTTT
cdr3_aa: CASSYGPDTQYF
v_call: TRBV6-5
clone_size: NA
j_call: TRBJ2-3
d_call: NA
cdr3_length: 12

cdr3_nt: TGTGCCAGCAGCATAGGACAGACAAGTGCTAACTATGGCTACACCTTC
cdr3_aa: CASSIGQTSANYGYTF
v_call: TRBV9
clone_size: few
j_call: TRBJ1-2
d_call: NA
cdr3_length: 16

cdr3_nt: TGTGCCAGTAGGGAGGACTATGGCTACACCTTC
cdr3_aa: CASREDYGYTF
v_call: TRBV19
clone_size: few
j_call: TRBJ1-2
d_call: NA
cdr3_length: 11

cdr3_nt: TGTGCCAGCAGCACGGGGACAGGGAAGGACGCGCAGTACTTC
cdr3_aa: CASSTGTGKDAQYF
v_call: TRBV5-4
clone_size: few
j_call: TRBJ2-7
d_call: TRBD1
cdr3_length: 14

cdr3_nt: TGTGCCAGCAGCTTAGGAGGGTCGACCTACGAGCAGTACTTC
cdr3_aa: CASSLGGSTYEQYF
v_call: TRBV7-2
clone_size: NA
j_call: TRBJ2-7
d_call: NA
cdr3_length: 14

cdr3_nt: TGTGCCAGCAGCTCGGGGGACAGGGTAGAAGGTGGCTACACCTTC
cdr3_aa: CASSSGDRVEGGYTF
v_call: TRBV7-9
clone_size: NA
j_call: TRBJ1-2
d_call: TRBD1
cdr3_length: 15

cdr3_nt: TGTGCCAGCTCACCCCGACAGGGGGAGAACAATGAGCAGTTCTTC
cdr3_aa: CASSPRQGENNEQFF
v_call: TRBV18
clone_size: NA
j_call: TRBJ2-1
d_call: TRBD1
cdr3_length: 15

cdr3_nt: TGTGCCAGCAGCCAAGTGAGTCCGGACTACGAGCAGTACTTC
cdr3_aa: CASSQVSPDYEQYF
v_call: TRBV4-2
clone_size: NA
j_call: TRBJ2-7
d_call: NA
cdr3_length: 14

cdr3_nt: TGTGCCAGCAGCTTGGTGAGTGACAATGAGCAGTTCTTC
cdr3_aa: CASSLVSDNEQFF
v_call: TRBV5-4
clone_size: NA
j_call: TRBJ2-1
d_call: NA
cdr3_length: 13

cdr3_nt: TGTGCCAGCAGTTCCCCAGCGGGGGGAACGGAGACCCAGTACTTC
cdr3_aa: CASSSPAGGTETQYF
v_call: TRBV28
clone_size: NA
j_call: TRBJ2-5
d_call: TRBD2
cdr3_length: 15

cdr3_nt: TGTGCCAGCAGCTTGGTACAGGGAGTATCGGGGGCCGGGGGAGCTTTCTTT
cdr3_aa: CASSLVQGVSGAGGAFF
v_call: TRBV5-8
clone_size: few
j_call: TRBJ1-1
d_call: NA
cdr3_length: 17

cdr3_nt: TGTGCCAGCAGCTTAGAGGGACTAGCGGGCCAGACCCAGTACTTC
cdr3_aa: CASSLEGLAGQTQYF
v_call: TRBV7-2
clone_size: NA
j_call: TRBJ2-5
d_call: TRBD2
cdr3_length: 15

cdr3_nt: TGCAGCGTTGATCCTGTCGACAGGGCCTATGGCTACACCTTC
cdr3_aa: CSVDPVDRAYGYTF
v_call: TRBV29-1
clone_size: few
j_call: TRBJ1-2
d_call: TRBD1
cdr3_length: 14

cdr3_nt: TGTGCCAGCAGCTCTGCCGGGACAGGGATTGACGAGCAGTACTTC
cdr3_aa: CASSSAGTGIDEQYF
v_call: TRBV7-9
clone_size: NA
j_call: TRBJ2-7
d_call: TRBD1
cdr3_length: 15

cdr3_nt: TGTGCCAGCAGCGGCCCGCCTAACTATGGCTACACCTTC
cdr3_aa: CASSGPPNYGYTF
v_call: TRBV6-5
clone_size: few
j_call: TRBJ1-2
d_call: NA
cdr3_length: 13

cdr3_nt: TGTGCCAGCAGCTTAGTCGGGGACTATGGCTACACCTTC
cdr3_aa: CASSLVGDYGYTF
v_call: TRBV7-8
clone_size: few
j_call: TRBJ1-2
d_call: NA
cdr3_length: 13

cdr3_nt: TGTGCCAGCAGTAGATCCGACGGATCCTACGAGCAGTACTTC
cdr3_aa: CASSRSDGSYEQYF
v_call: TRBV6-5
clone_size: NA
j_call: TRBJ2-7
d_call: NA
cdr3_length: 14

cdr3_nt: TGTGCCAGCAGGTGGGGGGGCCTGACAGATACGCAGTATTTT
cdr3_aa: CASRWGGLTDTQYF
v_call: TRBV25-1
clone_size: few
j_call: TRBJ2-3
d_call: NA
cdr3_length: 14

cdr3_nt: TGTGCCACCAGCAGAGATGGCCCGTACGAGCAGTACTTC
cdr3_aa: CATSRDGPYEQYF
v_call: TRBV15
clone_size: few
j_call: TRBJ2-7
d_call: NA
cdr3_length: 13

cdr3_nt: TGCGCCAGCAGCCAGGGCAGGAATATTTGGGGCACAGATACGCAGTATTTT
cdr3_aa: CASSQGRNIWGTDTQYF
v_call: TRBV4-3
clone_size: NA
j_call: TRBJ2-3
d_call: NA
cdr3_length: 17

cdr3_nt: TGTGCCAGCAGCCCGTTAGTAGGTACGCAGTATTTT
cdr3_aa: CASSPLVGTQYF
v_call: TRBV5-4
clone_size: few
j_call: TRBJ2-3
d_call: NA
cdr3_length: 12

cdr3_nt: TGTGCCAGCAGTTTGGCTAATCAGAATCAGCCCCAGCATTTT
cdr3_aa: CASSLANQNQPQHF
v_call: TRBV6-6
clone_size: NA
j_call: TRBJ1-5
d_call: NA
cdr3_length: 14

cdr3_nt: TGTGCCACCAGCAGAGATGGACGGAGAAACTACGAGCAGTACTTC
cdr3_aa: CATSRDGRRNYEQYF
v_call: TRBV15
clone_size: NA
j_call: TRBJ2-7
d_call: NA
cdr3_length: 15

cdr3_nt: TGCGCCAGCAGTACGACAGAAGCCTACGAGCAGTACTTC
cdr3_aa: CASSTTEAYEQYF
v_call: TRBV5-1
clone_size: few
j_call: TRBJ2-7
d_call: NA
cdr3_length: 13

cdr3_nt: TGTGCCAGCAGTCTCACCGGGGGTCAGCCCCAGCATTTT
cdr3_aa: CASSLTGGQPQHF
v_call: TRBV27
clone_size: NA
j_call: TRBJ1-5
d_call: NA
cdr3_length: 13

cdr3_nt: TGTGCCAGCAGCCCTCCCAATAGCGGGTACACCGGGGAGCTGTTTTTT
cdr3_aa: CASSPPNSGYTGELFF
v_call: TRBV9
clone_size: NA
j_call: TRBJ2-2
d_call: TRBD2
cdr3_length: 16

cdr3_nt: TGTGCCAGCAGGGGGAGGGGGGACGAACTTAGCACAGATACGCAGTATTTT
cdr3_aa: CASRGRGDELSTDTQYF
v_call: TRBV25-1
clone_size: few
j_call: TRBJ2-3
d_call: NA
cdr3_length: 17

cdr3_nt: TGTGCCAGCAGTTACTCGAAGGGCTCCAATTCACCCCTCCACTTT
cdr3_aa: CASSYSKGSNSPLHF
v_call: TRBV6-5
clone_size: NA
j_call: TRBJ1-6
d_call: NA
cdr3_length: 15